Shown below are 3 T cell receptor beta chains from a single sample sequenced in a study of blood T cell repertoires in COVID-19. The data were produced by immunoSEQ multiplex PCR, yet TCRdb's version contains in-frame clones alone and is incomplete. The sample holds over 250,000 clones, roughly 90% seen once. Sample: peripheral blood. These receptor sequences come from a woman aged 25 to 39 with COVID-19, enrolled during active disease.

V and J are TRBV3-1 (or the pseudogene TRBV3-2) and TRBJ1-2; D is perhaps TRBD1 (6 bases). The CDR3 consists of 16 residues. Germline assignment: CDR1 LGHDT and CDR2 YNNKEL (reference sequence). Trimming pared 5 bases from V and 0 bases from J, leaving 16 bases between. The chain's CDR3 is CASSAPGEGPNYGYTF. In DNA, the CDR3 is TGTGCCAGCAGCGCCCCAGGGGAGGGGCCTAACTATGGCTACACCTTC.

Turning to this clone: The same CDR3 also results from other DNA sequences found in this sample. V and J are TRBV19 and TRBJ1-1, with D perhaps matching TRBD1 (5 bases). CDR1 and CDR2 from the germline V gene are LNHDA and SQIVND (reference sequence). The CDR3 is 13 amino acids. With 6 bases removed from V and 0 bases from J, the gap between germline ends came to 8 bases. CDR3 in DNA: TGTGCCAGTAGCGGGACTGTGAACACTGAAGCTTTCTTT. It is translated as CASSGTVNTEAFF.

J is TRBJ2-1 and V is TRBV18; TRBD1 is a possible D gene (5 bases). V lost 3 bases and J 8 bases, leaving 8 bases between the germline ends. Germline-derived CDR1 and CDR2 are KGHSH and LQKENI. The CDR3 sequence is 12 residues long. As DNA, the CDR3 is TGTGCCAGCTCACCGCGCAGGGATGAGCAGTTCTTC. It is translated as CASSPRRDEQFF.